This TCR beta chain was sequenced for a study of CD4 T cells in relation to SARS-CoV-2 and coronaviruses. General study results and limits: No crossreactivity against non-spike viral proteins was tested here.

With respect to this clone: No antigen is known for it.

Germline CDR1 and CDR2: LGHDT and YNNKEL (reference sequence). After removal of 4 bases from V and 3 bases from J, the junction contained 2 bases not matched to a gene. The CDR3 sequence is 13 residues long. Sequencing used immunoSEQ multiplex PCR; TCRdb keeps in-frame clones, though not all of them. The data hold 25,000 or so clones, with about 76% observed a single time. Unexposed donor CD4+ T cells date from about 2011-2018, before the COVID-19 pandemic. After about 11 days of culture, CD4+ T cells were isolated. Testing used SARS-CoV-2 S/N and four cold-coronavirus spikes on unexposed-donor CD4+ T cells, cells permitting.

The V call is TRBV3-1 (or the pseudogene TRBV3-2), the J call TRBJ2-7, with 8 bases matching TRBD1. The source of this sequence is a human donor in good health. Sequencing was performed on CD4+ T cells from PBMCs, cultured in vitro. In DNA, the CDR3 is TGTGCCAGCAGCCTACAGGGGGTCTACGAGCAGTACTTC. It encodes CASSLQGVYEQYF.